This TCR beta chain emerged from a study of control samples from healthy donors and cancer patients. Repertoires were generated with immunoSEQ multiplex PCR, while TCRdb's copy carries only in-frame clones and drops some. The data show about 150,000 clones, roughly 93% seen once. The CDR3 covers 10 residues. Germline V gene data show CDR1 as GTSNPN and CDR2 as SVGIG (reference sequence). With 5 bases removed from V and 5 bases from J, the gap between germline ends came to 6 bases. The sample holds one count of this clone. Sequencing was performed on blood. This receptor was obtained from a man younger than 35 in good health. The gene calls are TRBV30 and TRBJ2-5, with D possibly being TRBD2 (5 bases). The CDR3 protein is CAWERETQYF. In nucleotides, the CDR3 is TGTGCCTGGGAGCGGGAGACCCAGTACTTC.